A single sample is the source of the 26 T cell receptor beta chains below, sequenced in a study of cytomegalovirus exposure and HLA in healthy donors. PCR used 60 Vbeta primers and 13 Jbeta primers. Generated by immunoSEQ multiplex PCR, the TCRdb table keeps only in-frame clones and is missing some. The table includes about 95,000 clones, roughly four fifths detected once. Specimen: PBMCs. These receptors originate from a man aged 25-45 years in good health and CMV-seropositive.

This sequence joins TRBV14 and TRBJ2-7; the match to TRBD1 covers 9 bases. Germline CDR1 and CDR2: SGHDN and FVKESK. V lost 5 bases to trimming and J lost 4 bases; unmatched junction nucleotides: 12. The length of the CDR3 is 16 residues. The CDR3 DNA sequence: TGTGCCAGCAGCGGTCCATCGGGACAGGGTAAATACGAGCAGTACTTC. Protein: CASSGPSGQGKYEQYF.

DNA of the CDR3: TGTGCCAGCAGCGAGGACAGGGCCCCGGGTGGGGCCAACGTCCTGACTTTC. Translating it yields CASSEDRAPGGANVLTF. This chain uses TRBV9 with TRBJ2-6; 8 bases are shared with TRBD1. This CDR3 has 17 residues. CDR1 is SGDLS, CDR2 YYNGEE, per germline. With V trimmed by 3 bases and J by 3 bases, 8 bases remained unmatched.

The V call is TRBV6-1, the J call TRBJ2-7; D possibly corresponds to TRBD1 (5 bases). The CDR3 loop spans 14 amino acids. The V gene's germline CDR1 is MNHNS and CDR2 SASEGT. V gave up 6 bases and J gave up 5 bases, with 17 bases separating them. The CDR3 DNA sequence: TGTGCCAGCAGCCCGAGCAGGGCAAACAACGAGCAGTACTTC. Translation gives CASSPSRANNEQYF.

The chain joins TRBV9 to TRBJ1-3, with 7 bases lining up with TRBD1. Germline-derived CDR1 and CDR2 are SGDLS and YYNGEE. V trimming: 2 bases; J trimming: 0 bases; junction bases outside the gene matches: 8. CDR3 length: 17 residues. CDR3 nucleotides: TGTGCCAGCAGCGTTGGGGGACAGACGGGCTCTGGAAACACCATATATTTT. This translates into CASSVGGQTGSGNTIYF.

The chain recombines TRBV14 with TRBJ2-7, with D perhaps matching TRBD2 (7 bases). The germline V gene has CDR1 SGHDN and CDR2 FVKESK. V was pared by 2 bases and J by 7 bases, with 21 bases between. This CDR3 has 16 residues. For the CDR3, the DNA is TGTGCCAGCAGCCAACATAAGGTCGCGGGGGCTGGTGAGCAGTACTTC. The encoded protein is CASSQHKVAGAGEQYF. Full variable domain (rest looked up from reference TRBV14 and TRBJ2-7): EAGVTQFPSHSVIEKGQTVTLRCDPISGHDNLYWYRRVMGKEIKFLLHFVKESKQDESGMPNNRFLAERTGGTYSTLKVQPAELEDSGVYFCASSQHKVAGAGEQYFGPGTRLTVT.

The rearrangement joins TRBV27 to TRBJ2-7; possibly TRBD1 for D (5 bases). The CDR3 covers 13 residues. CDR1 MNHEY and CDR2 SMNVEV come from the germline V gene (reference sequence). Between the trimmed V and J ends, which lost 2 bases and 6 bases, there was a span of 11 bases. CDR3 loop: CASSLAGLSEQYF. The CDR3, as DNA: TGTGCCAGCAGTTTAGCAGGGTTGAGCGAGCAGTACTTC.

This sequence joins TRBV19 and TRBJ2-5; 9 nucleotides align to TRBD1. V lost 2 bases and J lost 5; bases outside the gene matches: 3. Germline V gene data show CDR1 as LNHDA and CDR2 as SQIVND (reference sequence). The CDR3 runs to 14 residues. The CDR3 reads CASSISQGAETQYF. CDR3 nucleotides: TGTGCCAGTAGTATATCACAGGGGGCGGAGACCCAGTACTTC.

The chain is built from TRBV5-6 and TRBJ2-7; a possible D gene is TRBD1 (6 bases). Germline V lookup: CDR1 SGHDT, CDR2 YYEEEE. Trimming left V 0 bases short and J 2 bases short, with 12 bases between. The length of the CDR3 is 15 residues. CDR3 residues: CASSLADRPTYEQYF. DNA of the CDR3: TGTGCCAGCAGCTTGGCGGACAGACCAACCTACGAGCAGTACTTC.

The chain carries TRBV30 and TRBJ2-7; D gene unclear. This CDR3 region has 12 residues. The V end lost 5 bases, the J end lost 2 bases, and 10 bases lay between the germline ends. Germline CDR1 reads GTSNPN; CDR2 reads SVGIG (reference sequence). The DNA of the CDR3 is TGTGCCTGGCAGGTCTCGGCCTACGAGCAGTACTTC. Its protein product is CAWQVSAYEQYF.

The chain has TRBV5-1 and TRBJ2-1; weak D call: TRBD1 (6 bases). Germline values: CDR1 SGHRS, CDR2 YFSETQ. The CDR3 loop spans 14 amino acids. V was trimmed by 6 bases and J by 6 bases, leaving 16 bases between them. The DNA for the CDR3 is TGCGCCAGCAACCCACTTGGGGGCCGCAATGAGCAGTTCTTC. Protein: CASNPLGGRNEQFF. The full variable domain, completed using reference TRBV5-1 and TRBJ2-1, is KAGVTQTPRYLIKTRGQQVTLSCSPISGHRSVSWYQQTPGQGLQFLFEYFSETQRNKGNFPGRFSGRQFSNSRSEMNVSTLELGDSALYLCASNPLGGRNEQFFGPGTRLTVL.

The V call is TRBV29-1, the J call TRBJ2-1; TRBD1 matches at 8 bases. Germline values: CDR1 SQVTM, CDR2 ANQGSEA. V gave up 6 bases and J gave up 5 bases; unmatched junction bases: 6. The CDR3 runs to 13 residues. CDR3 bases: TGCAGCGTATTGGACAGGGTGAACAATGAGCAGTTCTTC. Translation: CSVLDRVNNEQFF.

This chain links TRBV11-2 with TRBJ2-7, with D perhaps matching TRBD1 (5 bases). The germline V gene has CDR1 SGHAT and CDR2 FQNNGV. Trimming left V 5 bases short and J 5 bases short, with 13 bases between. The CDR3 is made up of 13 amino acids. The CDR3 DNA reads as TGTGCCAGCAGCAATTGGGGCCTCGACGAGCAGTACTTC. The encoded protein is CASSNWGLDEQYF.

The J gene is TRBJ2-7, the V gene TRBV5-4; no clear D gene. The V gene lost 0 bases and the J gene lost 4 bases, with 5 bases spanning the gap. The germline V gene encodes CDR1 SGHNT and CDR2 YYREEE (reference sequence). The length of the CDR3 is 12 residues. The CDR3 DNA reads TGTGCCAGCAGCTTGGGAGGTTACGAGCAGTACTTC. Encoded protein: CASSLGGYEQYF.

The genes are TRBV5-6 and TRBJ2-5; 12 positions agree with TRBD2. Losses at the gene ends were 4 bases for V and 1 base for J; bases not matched to a gene: 5. The CDR3 consists of 16 residues. Per germline, CDR1 SGHDT and CDR2 YYEEEE. The CDR3 DNA follows: TGTGCCAGCAGCGGGACTAGCGGGCGAAGCCAAGAGACCCAGTACTTC. Translation: CASSGTSGRSQETQYF.

Here the CDR3 reads CASSLKREGTGELFF. In DNA, the CDR3 is TGTGCCAGCAGCTTAAAGCGGGAGGGAACCGGGGAGCTGTTTTTT. The chain employs TRBV7-9 and TRBJ2-2; 10 bases map to TRBD2. The germline V gene encodes CDR1 SEHNR and CDR2 FQNEAQ (reference sequence). The J segment lost 5 bases and the V segment lost 2 bases, leaving 2 bases of the junction unmatched. CDR3 length: 15 residues.

The V call is TRBV30, the J call TRBJ1-5; D is perhaps TRBD1 (5 bases). Germline V gene lookup returns CDR1 GTSNPN and CDR2 SVGIG (reference sequence). Trimming left V 0 bases short and J 2 bases short, with 11 bases between. This CDR3 contains 15 residues. The CDR3 loop is CAWSVPGIGNQPQHF. The CDR3 DNA follows: TGTGCCTGGAGTGTACCAGGGATTGGCAATCAGCCCCAGCATTTT.

This chain links TRBV7-8 with TRBJ2-3; a possible D gene is TRBD2 (8 bases). Germline CDR1 SGHVS, CDR2 FQNEAQ. The CDR3 runs 20 residues. The V end was cut by 5 bases, the J end by 0 bases, with 27 bases between. The CDR3 region is CASSQPGQLSSGLSTDTQYF. CDR3 nucleotides: TGTGCCAGCAGCCAACCGGGACAGCTATCTAGCGGGCTAAGCACAGATACGCAGTATTTT.

The chain recombines TRBV7-9 with TRBJ2-5; the match to TRBD2 covers 8 bases. Trimming removed 5 bases from V and 2 bases from J; junction bases left unmatched: 4. Germline assignment: CDR1 SEHNR and CDR2 FQNEAQ (reference sequence). This CDR3 comprises 14 residues. This chain's CDR3 is CASSLSGIQETQYF. CDR3 nucleotide sequence: TGTGCCAGCAGCCTTAGCGGGATACAAGAGACCCAGTACTTC. The whole variable domain, remainder taken from reference TRBV7-9 and TRBJ2-5, is DTGVSQNPRHKITKRGQNVTFRCDPISEHNRLYWYRQTLGQGPEFLTYFQNEAQLEKSRLLSDRFSAERPKGSFSTLEIQRTEQGDSAMYLCASSLSGIQETQYFGPGTRLLVL.

The CDR3 is CASSLTSFPQASEQFF. CDR3 coding DNA: TGTGCCAGCAGTCTAACTTCCTTCCCCCAGGCGAGTGAGCAGTTCTTC. The chain couples TRBV27 to TRBJ2-1, with D hard to call. V lost 5 bases and J 9 bases, leaving 23 bases between the germline ends. The CDR3 covers 16 residues. Germline V CDR1 and CDR2: MNHEY, SMNVEV (reference sequence).

The V gene is TRBV28, the J gene TRBJ2-1, with a possible D match to TRBD2 (5 bases). Germline CDR1 and CDR2: MDHEN and SYDVKM. The length of the CDR3 is 16 residues. V lost 4 bases, J lost 8 bases, and 21 bases lay in between. CDR3 residues: CASSSWILAIEDEQFF. CDR3 sequence (DNA): TGTGCCAGCAGTTCGTGGATCCTAGCAATCGAAGATGAGCAGTTCTTC. Drawing the rest from reference TRBV28 and TRBJ2-1, the complete variable domain is DVKVTQSSRYLVKRTGEKVFLECVQDMDHENMFWYRQDPGLGLRLIYFSYDVKMKEKGDIPEGYSVSREKKERFSLILESASTNQTSMYLCASSSWILAIEDEQFFGPGTRLTVL.

This chain links TRBV23-1 with TRBJ2-1, with 7 bases identical to TRBD1. TRBV23-1 is labeled an ORF, and its function is uncertain. The CDR3 totals 17 residues. Trimming cost V 4 bases and J 4 bases; bases outside gene matches: 13. The CDR3 here is CASSLRTGGLRYNEQFF. CDR3 in DNA: TGCGCCAGCAGTCTCAGGACAGGTGGTTTGAGGTACAATGAGCAGTTCTTC.

The V call is TRBV28, the J call TRBJ2-3, with D uncertain. Trimming took 6 bases from V and 2 from J, leaving 6 bases between them. Germline CDR1 and CDR2: MDHEN and SYDVKM. This CDR3 is built from 12 residues. As DNA, the CDR3 is TGTGCCAGCAGCCGAGACACAGATACGCAGTATTTT. The encoded protein is CASSRDTDTQYF.

The chain uses TRBV5-4 and TRBJ2-5; 7 nucleotides align to TRBD1. The J call may be mistaken, given a closer DNA end match to TRBJ2-7. The CDR3 is made up of 17 amino acids. Germline CDR1 reads SGHNT; CDR2 reads YYREEE (reference sequence). CDR3 DNA sequence: TGTGCCAGCAGCTTAGGCTCGACAGGGCTGGAGTCCTACGAGCAGTACTTC. This sequence encodes CASSLGSTGLESYEQYF.

This sequence joins TRBV5-6 and TRBJ2-7, with 10 bases fitting TRBD2. The germline V gene has CDR1 SGHDT and CDR2 YYEEEE. The J segment lost 4 bases and the V segment lost 2 bases, leaving 3 bases of the junction unmatched. The CDR3 consists of 14 residues. The CDR3 reads CASSFLAGGYEQYF. CDR3 nucleotides: TGTGCCAGCAGCTTCTTAGCGGGAGGATACGAGCAGTACTTC.

The chain joins TRBV30 to TRBJ1-4; the D is unclear. The V end lost 0 bases, the J end lost 7 bases, and 12 bases lay between the germline ends. The germline V gene has CDR1 GTSNPN and CDR2 SVGIG (reference sequence). The CDR3 loop spans 14 amino acids. The CDR3 bases are TGTGCCTGGAGTGTACGATTGAGTGGTGAAAAACTGTTTTTT. Its translation: CAWSVRLSGEKLFF.

The chain carries TRBV30 and TRBJ1-2; 12 bases are a match to TRBD1. V lost 2 bases to trimming and J lost 3 bases; unmatched junction nucleotides: 13. In germline, CDR1 is GTSNPN, CDR2 SVGIG (reference sequence). This CDR3 is 18 amino acids long. This CDR3 reads CAWSWFGDRGLFDYGYTF. The CDR3 region has the DNA TGTGCCTGGAGTTGGTTTGGGGACAGGGGGCTATTCGACTATGGCTACACCTTC. Based on the CDR3 plus reference TRBV30 and TRBJ1-2, the full variable domain is SQTIHQWPATLVQPVGSPLSLECTVEGTSNPNLYWYRQAAGRGLQLLFYSVGIGQISSEVPQNLSASRPQDRQFILSSKKLLLSDSGFYLCAWSWFGDRGLFDYGYTFGSGTRLTVV.